This T cell receptor beta chain came from a study of response to subunit inactivated influenza vaccine. Findings and limits, study-wide: Researchers suggested that each seasonal influenza vaccination recruits few new T cells.

This clonotype showed up just a few times. Its antigen is unidentified. V gave up 1 base and J gave up 8 bases, with 6 bases separating them. The CDR3 consists of 11 residues. The germline CDR1 and CDR2 sequences are GTSNPN and SVGIG (reference sequence). TCRdb re-called the RT-PCR reads with MiXCR, one entry per CDR3 protein. The profile covers under 550,000 distinct CDR3 sequences, with around 8% appearing a single time and approximately 12% taken by the ten largest. Sequenced here: PBMCs from blood, sampled less than 25 months after vaccination. J is TRBJ2-1 and V is TRBV30; D ambiguous. The clonotype was recovered from a man aged 50-75 years who received an inactivated influenza vaccine. The CDR3 protein is CAWSGQYEQFF. The CDR3 coding sequence is TGTGCCTGGAGTGGTCAATATGAGCAGTTCTTC.